This T cell receptor beta chain came from a study of CD8 T cells in Susac syndrome. The RNA, roughly 0.45 to 1 ug, was put through reverse transcription using random hexamers. The method of amplification for TCR beta CDR3 was immunoSEQ multiplex PCR, covering 54 Vbeta and 13 Jbeta. A single record per CDR3 protein comes from TCRdb applying MiXCR to the immunoSEQ multiplex PCR reads. The sample lists about 47,000 distinct CDR3 sequences; 80% to 95% were seen once. V was clipped by 5 bases and J by 12 bases, with 17 bases between them. This CDR3 is built from 13 residues. V gene TRBV12-3 or TRBV12-4 combines with J gene TRBJ2-1, with a possible D match to TRBD1 (7 bases). Specimen: CD8+ T cells from PBMCs. The origin of this receptor is a human donor in good health. The CDR3 reads CASSPGGSVGQFF. The CDR3 bases are TGTGCCAGCAGTCCAGGGGGGTCGGTAGGGCAGTTCTTC.